Shown below are 20 T cell receptor beta chains from a single sample sequenced in a study of STAT3 mutations in large granular lymphocyte leukemia. The antigens these receptors bind are not known. Clones were read by immunoSEQ multiplex PCR, and TCRdb kept only the in-frame ones, dropping some. The data contain over 1,500 clones, roughly 57% of them seen just once; the ten biggest clones take up around three quarters. General study results and limits: At least one immunodominant TCR beta clonotype appeared in every T-cell large granular lymphocyte leukemia patient.

The sequenced sample was peripheral blood mononuclear cells. These receptors all stem from a man between 60 and 75 years old with T-cell large granular lymphocyte leukemia. Some clones in this sample may be carry-over from other donors' samples.

The V call is TRBV2, the J call TRBJ2-1; 10 bases are shared with TRBD1. The CDR3 consists of 14 residues. Germline lookup yields CDR1 SNHLY and CDR2 FYNNEI. The J segment lost 7 bases and the V segment lost 6 bases, leaving 6 bases of the junction unmatched. CDR3 region: CASSRDRGLNEQFF. The CDR3 DNA reads TGTGCCAGCAGCCGGGACAGGGGATTAAATGAGCAGTTCTTC.

This clone was picked up one time. The rearrangement links TRBV7-9 to TRBJ1-1; D is ambiguous. The germline gives CDR1 SEHNR, CDR2 FQNEAQ (reference sequence). The CDR3 spans 13 residues. V was cut by 3 bases and J by 7 bases, with 12 bases left in between. The CDR3: CASSFGPSGEAFF. CDR3 nucleotides: TGTGCCAGCAGCTTCGGGCCCTCTGGTGAAGCTTTCTTT.

The genes are TRBV5-4 and TRBJ2-5, with D possibly called TRBD1 or TRBD2 (6 bases each). V dropped 3 bases and J dropped 4 bases, with 13 bases sitting between them. This CDR3 comprises 14 residues. Germline V gene data show CDR1 as SGHNT and CDR2 as YYREEE (reference sequence). The CDR3 is CASSSPGDLETQYF. The CDR3 bases are TGTGCCAGCAGCTCCCCAGGGGACTTAGAGACCCAGTACTTC. The variable domain in full, completed from reference TRBV5-4 and TRBJ2-5, reads ETGVTQSPTHLIKTRGQQVTLRCSSQSGHNTVSWYQQALGQGPQFIFQYYREEENGRGNFPPRFSGLQFPNYSSELNVNALELDDSALYLCASSSPGDLETQYFGPGTRLLVL.

This clone was recorded a few times. The rearrangement links TRBV18 to TRBJ2-2; no clear D gene. The CDR3 has 15 residues. Trimming took off 3 bases at V and 4 bases at J, with 12 bases between the two ends. Germline values: CDR1 KGHSH, CDR2 LQKENI. The CDR3 reads CASSPPDDATGELFF. For the CDR3, the DNA is TGTGCCAGCTCACCGCCAGATGACGCCACCGGGGAGCTGTTTTTT.

The chain is built from TRBV29-1 and TRBJ1-2; tentative D call: TRBD1 (5 bases). The CDR3 has 11 residues. Trimming took 4 bases from V and 4 from J, leaving 7 bases between them. CDR1 is SQVTM, CDR2 ANQGSEA, per germline. The CDR3 spells CSVGGVYGYTF. CDR3 coding DNA: TGCAGCGTTGGGGGGGTCTATGGCTACACCTTC.

By frequency in the sample, this clone is large. This chain uses TRBV10-3 with TRBJ1-2; D gene ambiguous. The V end was cut by 6 bases, the J end by 4 bases, with 9 bases between. Germline assignment: CDR1 ENHRY and CDR2 SYGVKD. This CDR3 is 12 amino acids long. As DNA, the CDR3 is TGTGCCATCAGCCTCGCGGGCTATGGCTACACCTTC. Residues: CAISLAGYGYTF.

This clone occurred a few times. This chain uses TRBV4-1 with TRBJ1-6, with TRBD1 identical over 8 bases. The CDR3 sequence is 15 residues long. In germline, CDR1 is MGHRA, CDR2 YSYEKL. V was clipped by 6 bases and J by 9 bases; unmatched bases: 10. The CDR3 loop is CASSSSQGAVSPLHF. In DNA, the CDR3 is TGCGCCAGCAGTTCCTCTCAGGGGGCGGTTTCACCCCTCCACTTT.

The V gene is TRBV5-4, the J gene TRBJ2-6; D tentatively fits TRBD1 or TRBD2 (5 bases each). The length of the CDR3 is 19 residues. Germline V gene data show CDR1 as SGHNT and CDR2 as YYREEE (reference sequence). The germline V and J ends were trimmed by 3 bases and 1 base, with 20 bases remaining between them. The CDR3 DNA reads as TGTGCCAGCAGCTCTAGGGGTCTAGCCATCGGATCTGGGGCCAACGTCCTGACTTTC. Amino acid sequence: CASSSRGLAIGSGANVLTF.

V and J are TRBV15 and TRBJ2-3, with 12 bases that match TRBD2. Germline trimming cut 5 bases from V and 5 bases from J; bases unmatched to any gene: 11. Per the germline V gene, CDR1 is LNHNV and CDR2 is YYDKDF (reference sequence). The length of the CDR3 is 17 residues. The CDR3, as DNA: TGTGCCACCAGCCCTACTCTAGCGGGGGGGCCCCAAGATACGCAGTATTTT. Amino acid sequence: CATSPTLAGGPQDTQYF.

This chain uses TRBV4-2 with TRBJ2-7; D gene ambiguous. Germline V CDR1 and CDR2: LGHNA, YNFKEQ. The length of the CDR3 is 18 residues. V was trimmed by 3 bases and J by 0 bases, leaving 21 bases between them. In DNA form, the CDR3 reads TGTGCCAGCAGCCAGGATCACGCCCACAGCCAGAGCTCCTACGAGCAGTACTTC. Its translation is CASSQDHAHSQSSYEQYF.

This clone was recorded once. V is TRBV5-1 and J is TRBJ2-3; 8 nucleotides align to TRBD1. CDR3 length equals 15 residues. Germline trimming cut 0 bases from V and 0 bases from J; bases unmatched to any gene: 0. Germline V lookup: CDR1 SGHRS, CDR2 YFSETQ. The chain's CDR3 is CASSLGQGSTDTQYF. The CDR3 nucleotides are TGCGCCAGCAGCTTGGGACAGGGGAGCACAGATACGCAGTATTTT.

This clone came up a few times. The chain has TRBV19 and TRBJ2-7; 7 positions match TRBD1. Germline V CDR1 and CDR2: LNHDA, SQIVND (reference sequence). V shed 5 bases and J 4 bases; nucleotides not matched to a gene: 11. The CDR3 consists of 15 residues. CDR3 in DNA: TGTGCCAGTAGTGTCGGGACAGACACCTTTTACGAGCAGTACTTC. This codes for CASSVGTDTFYEQYF.

This clone has only one observation. This sequence joins TRBV7-9 and TRBJ2-3; possible D gene TRBD2, 6 bases. Germline CDR1 is SEHNR and CDR2 is FQNEAQ (reference sequence). V gave up 0 bases and J gave up 0 bases, with 10 bases separating them. The CDR3 totals 16 residues. The chain's CDR3 is CASSLAGTWSTDTQYF. The CDR3 DNA reads as TGTGCCAGCAGCTTAGCTGGGACTTGGAGCACAGATACGCAGTATTTT. Full variable domain (outside the CDR3, taken from reference TRBV7-9 and TRBJ2-3): DTGVSQNPRHKITKRGQNVTFRCDPISEHNRLYWYRQTLGQGPEFLTYFQNEAQLEKSRLLSDRFSAERPKGSFSTLEIQRTEQGDSAMYLCASSLAGTWSTDTQYFGPGTRLTVL.

This clone was detected a few times. The chain carries TRBV29-1 and TRBJ1-2, with D possibly matching TRBD1 (5 bases). Germline loops: CDR1 SQVTM, CDR2 ANQGSEA. Trimming left V 6 bases short and J 4 bases short, with 18 bases between. The CDR3 loop spans 14 amino acids. CDR3 sequence (DNA): TGCAGCGTCCTAAGTCGGGACGGGTCCTATGGCTACACCTTC. As protein: CSVLSRDGSYGYTF.

The rearrangement links TRBV7-9 to TRBJ1-2; tentatively, D is TRBD1 (5 bases). The germline V gene has CDR1 SEHNR and CDR2 FQNEAQ (reference sequence). V was pared by 5 bases and J by 4 bases, with 11 bases between. The CDR3 has 13 amino acids. The CDR3 DNA reads as TGTGCCAGCAGCCCGGACACCTTCTATGGCTACACCTTC. It codes for CASSPDTFYGYTF.

V gene TRBV5-1 combines with J gene TRBJ2-3; D perhaps matches TRBD2 (6 bases). In germline, CDR1 is SGHRS, CDR2 YFSETQ. The CDR3 consists of 15 residues. V was pared by 0 bases and J by 2 bases, with 10 bases between. Written as DNA, the CDR3 is TGCGCCAGCAGCTTGGCTGGGACTTTCACAGATACGCAGTATTTT. It yields the protein CASSLAGTFTDTQYF.

This clone appeared a single time. The rearrangement joins TRBV30 to TRBJ1-5; no clear D. The CDR3 is made up of 14 amino acids. Trimming removed 1 base from V and 0 bases from J, with 7 bases in between. In germline, CDR1 is GTSNPN, CDR2 SVGIG (reference sequence). CDR3 nucleotides: TGTGCCTGGAGTGCCCTACTTAGCAATCAGCCCCAGCATTTT. This codes for CAWSALLSNQPQHF.

This clone was counted a few times. V usage is TRBV7-2 and J usage is TRBJ1-2; TRBD1 might be the D (6 bases). V lost 2 bases and J 6 bases, leaving 10 bases between the germline ends. The CDR3 spans 13 residues. Germline V lookup: CDR1 SGHTA, CDR2 FQGNSA. CDR3 region: CASSLWQGHGYTF. In DNA form, the CDR3 reads TGTGCCAGCAGCTTATGGCAGGGGCATGGCTACACCTTC. The entire variable domain, with the rest obtained from reference TRBV7-2 and TRBJ1-2, is as follows: GAGVSQSPSNKVTEKGKDVELRCDPISGHTALYWYRQSLGQGLEFLIYFQGNSAPDKSGLPSDRFSAERTGGSVSTLTIQRTQQEDSAVYLCASSLWQGHGYTFGSGTRLTVV.

J is TRBJ2-7 and V is TRBV5-1; TRBD2 matches at 8 bases. V shed 2 bases and J 3 bases; nucleotides not matched to a gene: 1. Germline V gene sequence: CDR1 SGHRS, CDR2 YFSETQ. The CDR3 is 13 amino acids. CDR3 nucleotide sequence: TGCGCCAGCAGCTTACGGGAGGGCTACGAGCAGTACTTC. Its translation: CASSLREGYEQYF.

The chain carries TRBV5-1 and TRBJ2-7, with 10 bases lining up with TRBD1. J lost 6 bases, V lost 4 bases, and 10 bases had no gene match. The CDR3 runs 15 residues. CDR1 is SGHRS and CDR2 is YFSETQ in the germline V gene. The CDR3 sequence is CASSKWTGGEFEQYF. The DNA of the CDR3 is TGCGCCAGCAGCAAATGGACAGGGGGGGAATTCGAGCAGTACTTC.